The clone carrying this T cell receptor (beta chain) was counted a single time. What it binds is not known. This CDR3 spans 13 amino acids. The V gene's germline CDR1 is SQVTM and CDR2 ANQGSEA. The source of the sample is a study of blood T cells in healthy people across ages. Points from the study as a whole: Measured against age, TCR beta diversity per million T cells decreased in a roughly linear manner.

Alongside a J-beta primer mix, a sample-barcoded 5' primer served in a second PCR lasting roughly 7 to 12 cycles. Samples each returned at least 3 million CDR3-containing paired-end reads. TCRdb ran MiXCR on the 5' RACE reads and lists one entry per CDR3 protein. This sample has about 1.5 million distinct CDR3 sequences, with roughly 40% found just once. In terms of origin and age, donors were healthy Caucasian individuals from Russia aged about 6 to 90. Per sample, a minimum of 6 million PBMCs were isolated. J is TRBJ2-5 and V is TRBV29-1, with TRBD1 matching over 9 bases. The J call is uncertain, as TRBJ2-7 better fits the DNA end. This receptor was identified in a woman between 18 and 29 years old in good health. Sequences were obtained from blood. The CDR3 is CSATGTGQAEQYF. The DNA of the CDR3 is TGCAGCGCGACAGGGACAGGGCAGGCCGAGCAGTACTTC.